These 10 T cell receptor beta chains came from one sample sequenced in a study of T cell responses to AZD1222 COVID-19 vaccine. This table comes from immunoSEQ multiplex PCR, and its TCRdb copy is limited to in-frame clones, with some not included. The sample includes about 120,000 clones, around 87% seen only once; the top ten take approximately 2.6%. The sample in question was peripheral blood, obtained 28 days after the second AZD1222 dose. These TCRs come from an adult who received the AZD1222 COVID-19 vaccine.

In its sample, this clone was seen a few times. The V call is TRBV20-1, the J call TRBJ2-5; D uncertain. Germline V gene sequence: CDR1 DFQATT, CDR2 SNEGSKA (reference sequence). CDR3 length equals 12 residues. Trimming removed 3 bases at V and 6 bases at J, with 11 bases between. The CDR3 nucleotides read TGCAGTGCTAGTTGGAGTGCGCAGACCCAGTACTTC. This translates into CSASWSAQTQYF.

This sequence joins TRBV6-5 and TRBJ1-4; 7 nucleotides match TRBD1. Trimming took 6 bases from V and 7 from J; bases not matched to a gene: 8. The germline V gene has CDR1 MNHEY and CDR2 SVGAGI. The CDR3 sequence is 14 residues long. Here the CDR3 reads CASRATGESEKLFF. CDR3 DNA sequence: TGTGCCAGCAGAGCTACAGGGGAGAGTGAAAAACTGTTTTTT.

This chain uses TRBV28 with TRBJ2-3; no reliable D call. CDR1 and CDR2 from the germline V gene are MDHEN and SYDVKM. The CDR3 runs to 11 residues. The ends were cut back, 3 bases at V and 4 bases at J, with 2 bases in the middle. In nucleotides, the CDR3 is TGTGCCAGCAGTTTCTCAGATACGCAGTATTTT. Protein: CASSFSDTQYF.

This rearrangement joins TRBV2 to TRBJ2-3; 9 bases are a match to TRBD1. Germline CDR1 is SNHLY and CDR2 is FYNNEI. The CDR3 sequence is 14 residues long. The V and J ends lost 6 bases and 5 bases, in that order; junction bases with no gene match: 6. CDR3 in amino acids: CASSDGQGLDTQYF. CDR3 sequence (DNA): TGTGCCAGCAGCGATGGACAGGGGTTAGATACGCAGTATTTT. The variable domain in full, with the rest retrieved from reference TRBV2 and TRBJ2-3, is EPEVTQTPSHQVTQMGQEVILRCVPISNHLYFYWYRQILGQKVEFLVSFYNNEISEKSEIFDDQFSVERPDGSNFTLKIRSTKLEDSAMYFCASSDGQGLDTQYFGPGTRLTVL.

The CDR3 reads CASSRGQGGQPQHF. The CDR3, as DNA: TGCGCCAGCAGTCGTGGACAGGGCGGTCAGCCCCAGCATTTT. This chain joins TRBV5-1 and TRBJ1-5, with 8 bases that match TRBD1. Germline V lookup: CDR1 SGHRS, CDR2 YFSETQ. CDR3 length equals 14 residues. The ends lost 5 bases at V and 6 bases at J; junction bases unmatched: 7.

The rearrangement links TRBV5-1 to TRBJ2-2; TRBD2 might be the D (5 bases). Trimming took off 0 bases at V and 3 bases at J, with 6 bases between the two ends. Looked up from germline, CDR1 is SGHRS and CDR2 is YFSETQ. The CDR3 extends over 14 amino acids. CDR3 sequence: CASSLARDTGELFF. The CDR3 nucleotides are TGCGCCAGCAGCTTGGCGCGGGACACCGGGGAGCTGTTTTTT.

This sequence joins TRBV20-1 and TRBJ2-3, with D possibly matching TRBD1 (6 bases). Germline V lookup: CDR1 DFQATT, CDR2 SNEGSKA (reference sequence). Trimming cost V 3 bases and J 2 bases, with 12 bases left between them. The CDR3 runs to 14 residues. The chain's CDR3 is CSASLDRPTDTQYF. CDR3 DNA sequence: TGCAGTGCTAGTTTGGACAGACCCACAGATACGCAGTATTTT.

This chain links TRBV11-2 with TRBJ2-7, with no clear D. V lost 4 bases and J 2 bases, leaving 6 bases between the germline ends. In germline, CDR1 is SGHAT, CDR2 FQNNGV. CDR3 length: 12 residues. The CDR3 loop is CASSSPTYEQYF. The CDR3 nucleotides read TGTGCCAGCAGCTCCCCAACCTACGAGCAGTACTTC.

This sequence joins TRBV11-2 and TRBJ1-2; TRBD1 matches at 7 bases. CDR3 length: 13 amino acids. The V and J ends lost 2 bases and 5 bases, in that order; junction bases with no gene match: 2. Germline V gene data show CDR1 as SGHAT and CDR2 as FQNNGV. This chain's CDR3 is CASSLRQGYGYTF. The CDR3 DNA is TGTGCCAGCAGCTTACGACAGGGTTATGGCTACACCTTC.

CDR3 DNA sequence: TGCGCCAGCAGCTTGGACAGGGGCCGTGGGAACACTGAAGCTTTCTTT. The encoded protein is CASSLDRGRGNTEAFF. The gene calls are TRBV5-1 and TRBJ1-1; 7 positions match TRBD1. This CDR3 has 16 residues. Trimming removed 0 bases from V and 1 base from J; junction bases left unmatched: 6. Germline V lookup: CDR1 SGHRS, CDR2 YFSETQ.